These 22 T cell receptor beta chains share one sample of origin, sequenced in a study of molecular identifiers for immune sequencing clone quantification. TCRdb redid the calling of the PCR reads with MiXCR, one entry per CDR3 protein. Here the sample spans approximately 590,000 distinct CDR3 sequences, about 25% being singletons. The specimen sequenced was naive CD8+ T cells from blood, with Jurkat cell RNA spiked in. Subset indicated: FACS-sorted CD8+CD4-CCR7+CD45RA+ naive T cells. Source of these receptors: a human donor in good health. Some libraries in this study had Jurkat cell RNA spiked in.

CDR3 sequence (DNA): TGTGCCAGTAGTATAGCGGGAGGGGCCAATGAGCAGTTCTTC. Its translation is CASSIAGGANEQFF. This chain links TRBV19 with TRBJ2-1, with TRBD2 matching over 8 bases. CDR3 length: 14 residues. Germline V CDR1 and CDR2: LNHDA, SQIVND (reference sequence). The ends lost 1 base at V and 6 bases at J; junction bases unmatched: 2. The variable domain in full, completed from reference TRBV19 and TRBJ2-1, reads DGGITQSPKYLFRKEGQNVTLSCEQNLNHDAMYWYRQDPGQGLRLIYYSQIVNDFQKGDIAEGYSVSREKKESFPLTVTSAQKNPTAFYLCASSIAGGANEQFFGPGTRLTVL.

This clonotype has more than one count but fewer than ten. The rearrangement uses TRBV27 and TRBJ2-1; D is unclear. This CDR3 region has 13 residues. V was shortened by 8 bases and J by 6 bases, with 14 bases between the two germline ends. Germline V CDR1 and CDR2: MNHEY, SMNVEV (reference sequence). CDR3 nucleotide sequence: TGTGCCAGCCGAGGCCCAGGCCCCAATGAGCAGTTCTTC. Encoded protein: CASRGPGPNEQFF.

This clonotype was counted at least ten times. The chain employs TRBV29-1 and TRBJ1-4; D is perhaps TRBD1 (5 bases). Trimming left V 8 bases short and J 0 bases short, with 16 bases between. Germline V gives CDR1 SQVTM, CDR2 ANQGSEA. The CDR3 covers 15 residues. The CDR3 sequence: CSTKERGATNEKLFF. CDR3 DNA sequence: TGCAGCACCAAGGAGCGAGGGGCAACTAATGAAAAACTGTTTTTT.

This clonotype has just a few counts. The genes are TRBV2 and TRBJ1-2, with unresolved D. Trimming took off 2 bases at V and 8 bases at J, with 15 bases between the two ends. CDR3 length: 14 residues. Germline V gene sequence: CDR1 SNHLY, CDR2 FYNNEI. The CDR3 coding sequence is TGTGCCAGCAGTGAAATGGCAGGCGGCTACGGCTACACCTTC. Residues: CASSEMAGGYGYTF.

This clonotype appeared many times. This rearrangement joins TRBV20-1 to TRBJ2-7; D is undetermined. The CDR3 extends over 15 amino acids. Trimming left V 3 bases short and J 4 bases short, with 19 bases between. Germline CDR1 and CDR2: DFQATT and SNEGSKA (reference sequence). CDR3 sequence: CSARGFVHVGYEQYF. The CDR3 DNA is TGCAGTGCTAGGGGGTTCGTACATGTGGGGTACGAGCAGTACTTC.

This clonotype was observed a single time. Since the CDR3 does not end with the conserved phenylalanine or tryptophan, this likely comes from a read error. The limits of the CDR3 on the DNA are not certain, so only TCRdb's listed CDR3 is given. V is TRBV6-1 and J is TRBJ2-7; no DNA check was done on the table's D call, TRBD1. The CDR3 is 15 residues long, counting both termini. The germline gives CDR1 MNHNS, CDR2 SASEGT. The CDR3 sequence: CASTGGPGGTCERYL.

Many counts were recorded for this clonotype. In nucleotides, the CDR3 is TGTGCCAGCAGTAAAGGGGGCACCGGGGAGCTGTTTTTT. Amino acids: CASSKGGTGELFF. The V and J genes are TRBV2 and TRBJ2-2, with D tentatively TRBD1 (6 bases). The CDR3 consists of 13 residues. Germline V gene data show CDR1 as SNHLY and CDR2 as FYNNEI. Trimming shortened V by 5 bases and J by 4 bases, and 8 bases separated the two germline ends.

This clonotype has ten or more counts. The CDR3 spells CASSHSGQMNTEAFF. The CDR3 bases are TGTGCCAGCAGCCACTCCGGACAGATGAACACTGAAGCTTTCTTT. The chain is built from TRBV3-1 and TRBJ1-1, with D possibly TRBD1 on 6 matching bases. V was shortened by 3 bases and J by 0 bases, with 11 bases between the two germline ends. CDR3 length equals 15 residues. CDR1 is LGHDT and CDR2 is YNNKEL in the germline V gene (reference sequence).

This rearrangement joins TRBV5-4 to TRBJ2-5; 10 bases agree with TRBD2. Per germline, CDR1 SGHNT and CDR2 YYREEE (reference sequence). There are 15 residues in the CDR3. V lost 5 bases and J lost 2; bases outside the gene matches: 6. The CDR3 loop reads CASRLAGHLQETQYF. CDR3 sequence (DNA): TGTGCCAGCAGACTAGCGGGGCACCTTCAAGAGACCCAGTACTTC.

This clonotype appeared many times. CDR3 region: CASTLDRGPGWNNEQFF. CDR3 nucleotide sequence: TGTGCCAGCACTTTGGACAGGGGCCCCGGCTGGAACAATGAGCAGTTCTTC. The chain recombines TRBV12-3 or TRBV12-4 with TRBJ2-1, with 9 bases identical to TRBD1. V lost 7 bases and J lost 5; bases outside the gene matches: 15. The CDR3 consists of 17 residues.

Notes on this clonotype: A much larger clone lies a single base off, so this may be a read error. The V gene is TRBV5-6, the J gene TRBJ1-2, with D perhaps TRBD1 (5 bases). Germline lookup yields CDR1 SGHDT and CDR2 YYEEEE. The CDR3 spans 14 residues. The CDR3 region is CAGSLARDTMGYTF. The CDR3 region has the DNA TGTGCCGGCAGCTTGGCCAGGGATACTATGGGCTACACCTTC. Filled out from reference TRBV5-6 and TRBJ1-2, the complete variable domain reads DAGVTQSPTHLIKTRGQQVTLRCSPKSGHDTVSWYQQALGQGPQFIFQYYEEEERQRGNFPDRFSGHQFPNYSSELNVNALLLGDSALYLCAGSLARDTMGYTFGSGTRLTVV.

This clonotype was counted between two and nine times. The chain recombines TRBV4-3 with TRBJ2-2; 8 nucleotides match TRBD1. In germline, CDR1 is LGHNA, CDR2 YSLEER. CDR3 size: 15 residues. V was clipped by 3 bases and J by 5 bases; unmatched bases: 5. CDR3 amino acids: CASSQGDRPTGELFF. The CDR3 DNA sequence: TGCGCCAGCAGCCAGGGGGACAGGCCGACCGGGGAGCTGTTTTTT.

Details on this clonotype: The final CDR3 position lacks the conserved phenylalanine or tryptophan, pointing to a likely read error. The chain carries TRBV30 and TRBJ2-5; D remains unclear. The ends were cut back, 2 bases at V and 1 base at J, with 5 bases in the middle. Germline assignment: CDR1 GTSNPN and CDR2 SVGIG (reference sequence). The CDR3 loop spans 12 amino acids. CDR3 in amino acids: CAWSRVQETQYS. CDR3 coding DNA: TGTGCCTGGAGTCGGGTCCAAGAGACCCAGTACTCC.

Worth noting for this clonotype: This sequence may be a read error, since a much larger clone differs from it by one base. The J gene is TRBJ2-3, the V gene TRBV30, with 10 bases aligning to TRBD2. Germline loops: CDR1 GTSNPN, CDR2 SVGIG (reference sequence). The CDR3 is 15 amino acids. Here the CDR3 reads CAWSVEAGGPDTLYF. DNA for the CDR3: TGTGCCTGGAGTGTAGAAGCGGGGGGGCCAGATACGCTGTATTTT.

On this clonotype itself: This may come from a read error, since a much larger clone is one base off. The chain has TRBV5-6 and TRBJ1-2; 9 bases are a match to TRBD1. Per germline, CDR1 SGHDT and CDR2 YYEEEE. CDR3 length: 16 residues. Unmatched junction bases numbered 9, after V lost 3 bases and J lost 3 bases. CDR3 sequence: CASSSEDRGFYYGYTF. The CDR3 region has the DNA TGTGCCAGCAGCTCGGAGGACAGGGGTTTCTACTATGGCTACACCTTC.

The table lists this clonotype with a few counts. In DNA, the CDR3 is TGTGCCAGCAGTCCTCGAGAAAGTTCCTACGAGCAGTACTTC. Translating gives CASSPRESSYEQYF. V and J are TRBV27 and TRBJ2-7; D remains unclear. V lost 5 bases, J lost 1 base, and 12 bases lay in between. This CDR3 has 14 amino acids. In germline, CDR1 is MNHEY, CDR2 SMNVEV (reference sequence).

The chain has TRBV28 and TRBJ1-2, with no clear D. V gave up 5 bases and J gave up 4 bases, with 14 bases separating them. This CDR3 comprises 14 residues. Germline V gives CDR1 MDHEN, CDR2 SYDVKM. CDR3 bases: TGTGCCAGCAGTCGTTTTTTAGAGGGCTATGGCTACACCTTC. Encoded protein: CASSRFLEGYGYTF.

This clonotype was observed many times. The chain has TRBV13 and TRBJ2-7; the D gene is possibly TRBD2 (5 bases). V shed 6 bases and J shed 7 bases, with 19 bases lying between them. The CDR3 sequence is 14 residues long. The germline V gene has CDR1 PRHDT and CDR2 FYEKMQ (reference sequence). The CDR3 bases are TGTGCCAGCAGTCCGGGGTCGGGGTTGAGGGAGCAGTACTTC. Encoded protein: CASSPGSGLREQYF.

In its sample, this clonotype was seen many times. The chain carries TRBV29-1 and TRBJ1-4; the D is unclear. V dropped 0 bases and J dropped 13 bases, with 12 bases sitting between them. There are 12 residues in the CDR3. From germline, CDR1 is SQVTM and CDR2 ANQGSEA. The CDR3 DNA sequence: TGCAGCGTTGAAGATTCCGCTAGTAGACTGTTTTTT. This gives the protein CSVEDSASRLFF.

This clonotype was found a few times. The CDR3 is CASSFLQGGDYGYTF. The DNA of the CDR3 is TGTGCCAGCAGCTTTCTGCAGGGAGGCGACTATGGCTACACCTTC. This chain joins TRBV5-5 and TRBJ1-2; a weak D match, TRBD1 (5 bases). Germline V gene data show CDR1 as SGHKS and CDR2 as YYEKEE (reference sequence). The CDR3 has 15 residues. The V end was cut by 2 bases, the J end by 3 bases, with 14 bases between.

There are many counts of this clonotype. The J gene is TRBJ2-5, the V gene TRBV4-3; a possible D gene is TRBD2 (5 bases). Trimming stripped 0 bases from V and 0 bases from J, with 14 bases between. CDR1 and CDR2 (germline): LGHNA, YSLEER. The CDR3 runs to 17 residues. The CDR3 reads CASSQESGVAYQETQYF. Written as DNA, the CDR3 is TGCGCCAGCAGCCAAGAGTCCGGGGTGGCGTACCAAGAGACCCAGTACTTC.

A remark on this clonotype: This may be a read error, as it is one base from a much larger clone. The chain joins TRBV6-5 to TRBJ2-5; TRBD1 is a possible D gene (7 bases). V lost 5 bases and J 5 bases, leaving 18 bases between the germline ends. The CDR3 runs 15 residues. In germline, CDR1 is MNHEY, CDR2 SVGAGI. CDR3 sequence (DNA): TGTGCCAGCAGTGCCCCAGGGGGGTCCGGGGAGACCCAGTACTTC. Protein: CASSAPGGSGETQYF.